Included here is one TCR beta chain sequence, with context. Method: immunoSEQ multiplex PCR; TCRdb's copy keeps in-frame clones and lacks some. The sample holds 150,000 or so clones, around nine tenths seen once. The data belong to a study of blood T cell repertoires in COVID-19. Sequences were obtained from peripheral blood. The clonotype originates from a human donor in a cohort sampled during active COVID-19.

The CDR3: CASRASPQETQYF. CDR3 coding DNA: TGTGCCAGCAGGGCCAGTCCCCAAGAGACCCAGTACTTC. This chain connects TRBV6-5 to TRBJ2-5; D remains unclear. CDR1 and CDR2 from the germline V gene are MNHEY and SVGAGI. With 6 bases removed from V and 1 base from J, the gap between germline ends came to 9 bases. This CDR3 is 13 amino acids long.